This is a list of T cell receptor beta chains from one sample in a study of T cells after yellow fever vaccination. TCRdb passed the 5' RACE reads through MiXCR, listing each CDR3 protein once. The sample includes about 360,000 distinct CDR3 sequences, 6.2% of them seen just once. This sample comprised PBMCs, obtained 5 days after the yellow fever booster vaccination. All receptors derive from a man aged 25-40 years who received the YFV17D yellow fever vaccine. Each CDR3 is given with its conserved first and last residue.

j_call: TRBJ1-5
v_call: TRBV7-9
cdr3_aa: CASSLAAGRGHQPQHF

j_call: TRBJ2-3
v_call: TRBV20-1
cdr3_aa: CSASSGGPMDTQYF

j_call: TRBJ2-1
v_call: TRBV5-1
cdr3_aa: CASSFEAGGALEQFF

j_call: TRBJ2-2
v_call: TRBV21-1
cdr3_aa: CASWDAKNTGELFF

j_call: TRBJ2-7
v_call: TRBV6-1
cdr3_aa: CASSQFQGGNEQYF

j_call: TRBJ2-1
v_call: TRBV5-1
cdr3_aa: CASSLDLTGGSYNEQFF

j_call: TRBJ1-1
v_call: TRBV5-1
cdr3_aa: CASSISGEVGTEAFF

j_call: TRBJ2-1
v_call: TRBV15
cdr3_aa: CATSAPNERDIVSEQFF

j_call: TRBJ2-6
v_call: TRBV11-2
cdr3_aa: CASSSPTGTGGFGANVLTF

j_call: TRBJ1-5
v_call: TRBV19
cdr3_aa: CASSMTQTVNQPQHF

j_call: TRBJ2-7
v_call: TRBV30
cdr3_aa: CAWSRGGGIYEQYF

j_call: TRBJ1-1
v_call: TRBV5-1
cdr3_aa: CASSSSGGSEAFF

j_call: TRBJ2-7
v_call: TRBV30
cdr3_aa: CAWSRDIGLGEQYF